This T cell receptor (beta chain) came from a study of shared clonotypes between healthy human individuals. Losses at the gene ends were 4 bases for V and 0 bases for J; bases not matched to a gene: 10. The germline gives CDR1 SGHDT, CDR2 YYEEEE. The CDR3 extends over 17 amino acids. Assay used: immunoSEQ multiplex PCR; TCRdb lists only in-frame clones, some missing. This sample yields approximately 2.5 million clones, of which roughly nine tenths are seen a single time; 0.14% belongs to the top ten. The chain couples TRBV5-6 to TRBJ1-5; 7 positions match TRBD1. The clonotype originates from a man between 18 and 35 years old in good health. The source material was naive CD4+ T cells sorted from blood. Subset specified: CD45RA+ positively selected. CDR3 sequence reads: CASSVSTGAYSNQPQHF. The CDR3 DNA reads TGTGCCAGCAGCGTCTCTACAGGGGCGTATAGCAATCAGCCCCAGCATTTT.